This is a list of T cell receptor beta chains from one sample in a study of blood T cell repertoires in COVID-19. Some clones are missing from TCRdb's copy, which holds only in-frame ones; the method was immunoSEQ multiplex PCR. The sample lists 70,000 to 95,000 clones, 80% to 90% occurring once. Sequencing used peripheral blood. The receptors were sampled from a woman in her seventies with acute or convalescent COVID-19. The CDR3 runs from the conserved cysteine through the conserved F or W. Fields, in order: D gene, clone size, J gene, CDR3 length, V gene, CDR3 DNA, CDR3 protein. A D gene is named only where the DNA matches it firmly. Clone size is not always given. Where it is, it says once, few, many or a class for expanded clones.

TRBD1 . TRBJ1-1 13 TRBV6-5 TGTGCCAGCAGGGGACAGGGGGCTACTGAAGCTTTCTTT CASRGQGATEAFF
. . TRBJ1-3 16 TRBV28 TGTGCCAGCAGTTTAGCGGGCTCTAGCTCTGGAAACACCATATATTTT CASSLAGSSSGNTIYF
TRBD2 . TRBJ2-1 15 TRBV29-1 TGCAGCGTTGATGTCTGGACTAGCAGGATCAATGAGCAGTTCTTC CSVDVWTSRINEQFF
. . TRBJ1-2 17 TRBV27 TGTGCCAGCAGTTCGCACCCGGCGGGAGGATCCTCCTATGGCTACACCTTC CASSSHPAGGSSYGYTF
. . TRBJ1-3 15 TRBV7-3 TGTGCCAGCAGCCCCAGATCCGGGGCTGGAAACACCATATATTTT CASSPRSGAGNTIYF
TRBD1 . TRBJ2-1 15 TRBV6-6 TGTGCCAGCAGTTCGTTAGGACAGGGCTACAATGAGCAGTTCTTC CASSSLGQGYNEQFF
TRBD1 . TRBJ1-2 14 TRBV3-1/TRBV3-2 TGTGCCAGCAGCCAAGGAGAGGGGGCGCGTGGCTACACCTTC CASSQGEGARGYTF
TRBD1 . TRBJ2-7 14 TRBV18 TGTGCCAGCTCACCTAGACAGGGGAGCAACGAGCAGTACTTC CASSPRQGSNEQYF
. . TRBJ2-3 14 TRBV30 TGTGCCTGGAATTGGGCGGGCAACACAGATACGCAGTATTTT CAWNWAGNTDTQYF
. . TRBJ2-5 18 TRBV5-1 TGCGCCAGCAGCCCGAGAAAAAGTTCCGGGAACTCGGGAGAGACCCAGTACTTC CASSPRKSSGNSGETQYF
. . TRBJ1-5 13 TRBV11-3 TGTGCCAGCAGCTTAGGGGGAGGTCAGCCCCAGCATTTT CASSLGGGQPQHF
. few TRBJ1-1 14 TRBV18 TGTGCCAGCTCATGGGACACTCTGAACACTGAAGCTTTCTTT CASSWDTLNTEAFF
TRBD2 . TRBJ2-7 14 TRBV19 TGTGCCACCTCTCGGGGCGGGAGCTTCTACGAGCAGTACTTC CATSRGGSFYEQYF
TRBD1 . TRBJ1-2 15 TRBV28 TGTGCCAGCAGTTCCCTCCCCGGGACAGGGAGTGGCTACACCTTC CASSSLPGTGSGYTF
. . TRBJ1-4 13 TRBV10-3 TGTGCCATCAGTGAACAGGGAAATGAAAAACTGTTTTTT CAISEQGNEKLFF
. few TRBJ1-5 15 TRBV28 TGTGCCAGCAGTTCGGACAGAACCAGCAATCAGCCCCAGCATTTT CASSSDRTSNQPQHF
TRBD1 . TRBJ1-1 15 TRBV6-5 TGTGCCAGCAGCTACGAGGGGGCCATAAACACTGAAGCTTTCTTT CASSYEGAINTEAFF
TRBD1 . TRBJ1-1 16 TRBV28 TGTGCCAGCAGTCCCAATCTGGGGACAGATAGAACTGAAGCTTTCTTT CASSPNLGTDRTEAFF
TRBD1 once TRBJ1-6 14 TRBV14 TGTGCCAGCAGCCTTGGGACAGGTTCTACCCCGCGCCACTTT CASSLGTGSTPRHF
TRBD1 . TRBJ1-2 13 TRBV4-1 TGCGCCAGCAGCCAGAGGGACAGCTATGGCTACACCTTC CASSQRDSYGYTF
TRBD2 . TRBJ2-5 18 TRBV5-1 TGCGCCAGCAGCTTGGAGGGACTAGCGGGGAACTTTCAAGAGACCCAGTACTTC CASSLEGLAGNFQETQYF
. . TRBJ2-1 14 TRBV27 TGTGCCAGTACCCCAGCGGGTAGATCTTATGAGCAGTTCTTC CASTPAGRSYEQFF
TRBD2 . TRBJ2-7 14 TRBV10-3 TGTGCCATCTCCGGGACTAGCGGCTACTACGAGCAGTACTTC CAISGTSGYYEQYF
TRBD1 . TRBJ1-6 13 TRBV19 TGTGCCAGTCGGGAACAGGGGAGTTTACCCCTCCACTTT CASREQGSLPLHF
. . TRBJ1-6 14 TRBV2 TGTGCCAGCACCCGAACAGGTGCTAATTCACCCCTCCACTTT CASTRTGANSPLHF
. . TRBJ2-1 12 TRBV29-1 TGCAGCGTTGGGGCCCTGATGGGTGAGCAGTTCTTC CSVGALMGEQFF
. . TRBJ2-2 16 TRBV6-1 TGTGCCAGCAGTGAAGGTTCCAGGGTGTACACCGGGGAGCTGTTTTTT CASSEGSRVYTGELFF
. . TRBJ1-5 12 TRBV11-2 TGTGCCAGCAGCCACTACAATCAGCCCCAGCATTTT CASSHYNQPQHF
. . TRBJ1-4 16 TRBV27 TGTGCCAGCAGCCTCGGGGGGGGCTGGACTAATGAAAAACTGTTTTTT CASSLGGGWTNEKLFF
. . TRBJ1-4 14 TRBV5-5 TGTGCCAGCACTAGCGGCTTTTCCGATGAAAAACTGTTTTTT CASTSGFSDEKLFF
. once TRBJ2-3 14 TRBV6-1 TGTGCCAGCAGTGAGATCCCAGGGTCAGATACGCAGTATTTT CASSEIPGSDTQYF
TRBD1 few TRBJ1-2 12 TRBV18 TGTGCCAGCTCCCAGGGGGCGCAGGGCTACACCTTC CASSQGAQGYTF
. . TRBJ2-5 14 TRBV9 TGTGCCAGCAGCGTTCAGGGAAGGCAAGAGACCCAGTACTTC CASSVQGRQETQYF
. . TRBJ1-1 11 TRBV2 TGTGCCAGCAGGAGGAGGACTGAAGCTTTCTTT CASRRRTEAFF
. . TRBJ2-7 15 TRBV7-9 TGTGCCAGCAGCTTAGTTGTCGGAGGATTTTACGAGCAGTACTTC CASSLVVGGFYEQYF
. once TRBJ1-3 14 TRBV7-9 TGTGCCAGTGGAACAGGTTTCTCTGGAAACACCATATATTTT CASGTGFSGNTIYF
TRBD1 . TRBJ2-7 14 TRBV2 TGTGCCAGCAGTCAGGGGGCTTTTTCCTACGAGCAGTACTTC CASSQGAFSYEQYF
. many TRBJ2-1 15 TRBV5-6 TGTGCCAGCAGCTTCGGACAGAAATCCTACAATGAGCAGTTCTTC CASSFGQKSYNEQFF
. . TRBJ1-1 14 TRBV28 TGTGCCAGCAGTCCTCCGGACAGAGACACTGAAGCTTTCTTT CASSPPDRDTEAFF